This T cell receptor beta chain was found in a study of graft-versus-host responses after intestinal transplantation. As for the study in general: Recipients across the board were started on anti-thymocyte globulin induction, then kept on tacrolimus and steroids for roughly 3 years.

The ends lost 2 bases at V and 5 bases at J; junction bases unmatched: 4. The CDR3 has 15 amino acids. Germline assignment: CDR1 SGDLS and CDR2 YYNGEE. Remarks on this clone: Its antigen is undetermined. Other DNA sequences in this sample translate to the same CDR3.

Study findings and constraints: With peak circulating GvH clone levels came an association with early post-transplant HvG declines. Recipient marrow showed GvH clones, some seen first in ileum or blood.

The protocol was immunoSEQ multiplex PCR, while the TCRdb copy is restricted to in-frame clones and leaves out a portion. The data show under 150,000 clones, just under 95% seen once. This specimen consisted of unstimulated CD4+ T cells sorted from spleen or lymph node cells, obtained before intestinal transplant. The rearrangement joins TRBV9 to TRBJ2-5; 12 positions match TRBD2. This TCR came from a human donor who received an intestinal transplant. The CDR3 spells CASSVGLAGLETQYF. CDR3 nucleotide sequence: TGTGCCAGCAGCGTTGGACTAGCGGGATTGGAGACCCAGTACTTC. The variable domain in full, with the rest retrieved from reference TRBV9 and TRBJ2-5, is DSGVTQTPKHLITATGQRVTLRCSPRSGDLSVYWYQQSLDQGLQFLIQYYNGEERAKGNILERFSAQQFPDLHSELNLSSLELGDSALYFCASSVGLAGLETQYFGPGTRLLVL.